Following are 25 T cell receptor beta chains from one sample sequenced in a study of T cells after yellow fever vaccination. From the 5' RACE reads, TCRdb called clonotypes with MiXCR, one entry per CDR3 protein. The sample comprises hundreds of thousands of distinct CDR3 sequences, 9% to 15% of which are singletons, and about 15% rests with the top ten. Sequences were derived from PBMCs, sampled on the day of the yellow fever booster vaccination. The source of these receptors is a man aged 30-40 years who received the YFV17D yellow fever vaccine.

This clonotype has ten or more counts. The genes are TRBV6-5 and TRBJ2-3; D gene uncertain. V lost 0 bases to trimming and J lost 3 bases, with 7 bases between them. The V gene's germline CDR1 is MNHEY and CDR2 SVGAGI. This CDR3 contains 14 residues. The CDR3 region is CASSYSPGTDTQYF. The CDR3 DNA is TGTGCCAGCAGTTACTCGCCCGGAACAGATACGCAGTATTTT.

The CDR3 nucleotides read TGCGCCAGCAGCGAGGACAGGTACGAGCAGTACTTC. Encoded protein: CASSEDRYEQYF. V gene TRBV5-1 combines with J gene TRBJ2-7, with 7 bases fitting TRBD1. CDR3 length: 12 residues. J gave up 4 bases and V 4 bases, and 2 bases lay outside the gene matches. The germline V gene encodes CDR1 SGHRS and CDR2 YFSETQ.

The chain recombines TRBV20-1 with TRBJ1-2; 10 positions agree with TRBD1. This CDR3 has 12 amino acids. Losses at the gene ends were 1 base for V and 7 bases for J; bases not matched to a gene: 0. Germline-derived CDR1 and CDR2 are DFQATT and SNEGSKA (reference sequence). CDR3 sequence (DNA): TGCAGTGCTAGAGGGGACAGGGGTGGCTACACCTTC. Its protein product is CSARGDRGGYTF.

This chain links TRBV27 with TRBJ1-5; D might be TRBD1 (5 bases). The ends were cut back, 2 bases at V and 8 bases at J, with 10 bases in the middle. Germline CDR1 and CDR2: MNHEY and SMNVEV (reference sequence). The CDR3 has 13 residues. The CDR3 is CASSLGGREPQHF. The CDR3, as DNA: TGTGCCAGCAGTTTAGGGGGTAGGGAGCCCCAGCATTTT.

The rearrangement joins TRBV20-1 to TRBJ2-1, with a possible D match to TRBD2 (5 bases). Deletions cut 3 bases from V and 4 bases from J, with 13 bases between. The length of the CDR3 is 14 residues. Germline CDR1 reads DFQATT; CDR2 reads SNEGSKA (reference sequence). CDR3 coding DNA: TGCAGTGCTAGTCGCGGAGGCCCATACAATGAGCAGTTCTTC. Protein: CSASRGGPYNEQFF.

This clonotype was seen a handful of times. The chain joins TRBV5-1 to TRBJ2-3; 7 bases align to TRBD1. Germline V gene data show CDR1 as SGHRS and CDR2 as YFSETQ. The V gene end was trimmed by 4 bases and the J gene end by 5 bases; junction bases not matched to a gene: 7. CDR3 size: 14 residues. The CDR3: CASSAGTVKDTQYF. The CDR3, as DNA: TGCGCCAGCAGCGCCGGGACAGTAAAAGATACGCAGTATTTT.

The genes are TRBV7-9 and TRBJ2-1, with 10 bases matching TRBD1. Germline V gives CDR1 SEHNR, CDR2 FQNEAQ (reference sequence). The CDR3 sequence is 15 residues long. V was pared by 5 bases and J by 8 bases, with 9 bases of the junction left unmatched. The CDR3 loop reads CASSLGTGVGDEQFF. The CDR3 nucleotides are TGTGCCAGCAGCCTCGGGACAGGGGTAGGAGATGAGCAGTTCTTC.

The rearrangement uses TRBV5-6 and TRBJ2-5, with D possibly matching TRBD1 (6 bases). The CDR3 is 15 amino acids. The germline gives CDR1 SGHDT, CDR2 YYEEEE. V was pared by 0 bases and J by 5 bases, with 14 bases between. CDR3: CASSLVAATGETQYF. CDR3 coding DNA: TGTGCCAGCAGCTTGGTGGCAGCCACAGGGGAGACCCAGTACTTC.

V and J are TRBV6-5 and TRBJ1-2; unclear D gene. CDR3 size: 12 residues. The germline V gene encodes CDR1 MNHEY and CDR2 SVGAGI. Deletions cut 8 bases from V and 2 bases from J, with 9 bases between. Here the CDR3 reads CASVGGNYGYTF. The CDR3 region has the DNA TGTGCCAGCGTGGGCGGAAACTATGGCTACACCTTC.

In this sample, this clonotype turned up a few times. The genes are TRBV9 and TRBJ2-1; D is uncertain. The CDR3 has 15 residues. The V end was cut by 0 bases, the J end by 3 bases, with 10 bases between. Germline values: CDR1 SGDLS, CDR2 YYNGEE. The CDR3 sequence: CASSVGWALYNEQFF. The CDR3 DNA reads as TGTGCCAGCAGCGTAGGGTGGGCCCTCTACAATGAGCAGTTCTTC.

This clonotype came up a few times. The V call is TRBV6-2 or TRBV6-3, the J call TRBJ2-1, with 8 bases matching TRBD2. CDR3 length equals 14 residues. Germline-derived CDR1 and CDR2 are MNHEY and SVGEGT. The V and J ends lost 8 bases and 6 bases, in that order; junction bases with no gene match: 9. CDR3 sequence: CASSTPSGSNEQFF. CDR3 nucleotides: TGTGCCAGCTCCACCCCCAGCGGGAGCAATGAGCAGTTCTTC.

The chain recombines TRBV12-3 or TRBV12-4 with TRBJ2-7; no reliable D call. The CDR3 runs to 13 residues. V was clipped by 4 bases and J by 3 bases, with 10 bases between them. The CDR3 sequence: CASSSPVYYEQYF. CDR3 in DNA: TGTGCCAGCAGTTCGCCGGTTTACTACGAGCAGTACTTC.

The J gene is TRBJ2-3, the V gene TRBV19; tentative D call: TRBD1 (5 bases). The CDR3 has 16 residues. Germline CDR1 LNHDA, CDR2 SQIVND (reference sequence). V was trimmed by 3 bases and J by 3 bases, leaving 16 bases between them. CDR3 nucleotide sequence: TGTGCCAGTAGTATCAATTCCCCAGGGTCTACAGATACGCAGTATTTT. It codes for CASSINSPGSTDTQYF.

The rearrangement uses TRBV12-3 or TRBV12-4 and TRBJ2-3, with 7 bases identical to TRBD2. This CDR3 comprises 13 residues. The junction had 3 bases not matched to a gene; V was cut back by 7 bases and J by 2 bases. The CDR3: CASKGLSTDTQYF. CDR3 DNA sequence: TGTGCCAGCAAGGGACTATCCACAGATACGCAGTATTTT.

This clonotype was seen repeatedly, ten times or more. V is TRBV20-1 and J is TRBJ2-1; TRBD2 matches 9 bases. The CDR3 runs to 17 residues. V shed 6 bases, J shed 0 bases, and the junction held 12 bases outside the gene matches. The germline V gene has CDR1 DFQATT and CDR2 SNEGSKA (reference sequence). Here the CDR3 DNA reads TGCAGTGCCCGTCCCTCTAGCGGGATCAGCTCCTACAATGAGCAGTTCTTC. Protein product: CSARPSSGISSYNEQFF.

This clonotype has more than one count but fewer than ten. The chain carries TRBV29-1 and TRBJ1-2; D may be TRBD1 (5 bases). Germline loops: CDR1 SQVTM, CDR2 ANQGSEA. Deletions cut 4 bases from V and 7 bases from J, with 10 bases between. The CDR3 sequence is 11 residues long. The CDR3 region has the DNA TGCAGCGTTGCGGGGGAGGCTGGCTACACCTTC. It translates to CSVAGEAGYTF.

The chain employs TRBV24-1 and TRBJ2-1; a possible D gene is TRBD2 (5 bases). The CDR3 has 15 amino acids. Trimming took 0 bases from V and 7 from J, leaving 12 bases between them. Germline CDR1 is KGHDR and CDR2 is SFDVKD. The CDR3 reads CATSDLLLDSNEQFF. The CDR3 region has the DNA TGTGCCACCAGTGATTTGCTACTAGATAGTAATGAGCAGTTCTTC.

The rearrangement uses TRBV7-2 and TRBJ1-4; 7 nucleotides agree with TRBD1. J gave up 6 bases and V 7 bases, and 2 bases lay outside the gene matches. This CDR3 has 12 residues. Germline V lookup: CDR1 SGHTA, CDR2 FQGNSA. In DNA form, the CDR3 reads TGTGCCAGCAACGACAGGGATGAAAAACTGTTTTTT. It is translated as CASNDRDEKLFF.

The chain is built from TRBV27 and TRBJ2-7; TRBD1 or TRBD2 may be the D gene (6 bases each). This CDR3 is 16 amino acids long. The ends were cut back, 4 bases at V and 3 bases at J, with 19 bases in the middle. Germline V gene sequence: CDR1 MNHEY, CDR2 SMNVEV (reference sequence). CDR3 protein: CASSSGEAALHYEQYF. The DNA for the CDR3 is TGTGCCAGCAGTTCAGGGGAGGCAGCTCTTCACTACGAGCAGTACTTC.

J is TRBJ2-1 and V is TRBV7-9; 8 positions match TRBD2. The germline V gene has CDR1 SEHNR and CDR2 FQNEAQ (reference sequence). The CDR3 contains 12 residues. V shed 5 bases and J 16 bases; nucleotides not matched to a gene: 10. The CDR3 DNA is TGTGCCAGCAGCACGGCCGGGACTAGGATTTTCTTC. Its translation: CASSTAGTRIFF.

V is TRBV11-3 and J is TRBJ2-7, with D tentatively TRBD2 (6 bases). Germline assignment: CDR1 SGHNT and CDR2 YENEEA. The CDR3 length is 18 residues. Trimming cost V 2 bases and J 3 bases, with 23 bases left between them. The chain's CDR3 is CASSLNWRGRELFYEQYF. Written as DNA, the CDR3 is TGTGCCAGCAGCTTAAATTGGCGGGGCAGGGAGCTTTTCTACGAGCAGTACTTC. The full variable domain, rest sourced from reference TRBV11-3 and TRBJ2-7, is EAGVVQSPRYKIIEKKQPVAFWCNPISGHNTLYWYLQNLGQGPELLIRYENEEAVDDSQLPKDRFSAERLKGVDSTLKIQPAELGDSAVYLCASSLNWRGRELFYEQYFGPGTRLTVT.

The J gene is TRBJ2-2, the V gene TRBV4-2; D is unresolved. Trimming pared 0 bases from V and 3 bases from J, leaving 5 bases between. Germline V gene data show CDR1 as LGHNA and CDR2 as YNFKEQ. The CDR3 runs to 14 residues. The CDR3: CASSQEFYTGELFF. The CDR3, as DNA: TGTGCCAGCAGCCAAGAATTTTACACCGGGGAGCTGTTTTTT.

This clonotype was counted between two and nine times. CDR3 protein: CATSRDRGFSNQPQHF. CDR3 nucleotides: TGTGCCACCAGCAGAGATCGGGGGTTTAGCAATCAGCCCCAGCATTTT. The chain links TRBV15 to TRBJ1-5; weak D call: TRBD1 (5 bases). CDR1 and CDR2 (germline): LNHNV, YYDKDF (reference sequence). The CDR3 sequence is 16 residues long. The V gene lost 0 bases and the J gene lost 0 bases, with 9 bases spanning the gap.

V gene TRBV7-9 combines with J gene TRBJ1-1; D call uncertain. V lost 0 bases, J lost 0 bases, and 5 bases lay in between. This CDR3 spans 14 amino acids. Per germline, CDR1 SEHNR and CDR2 FQNEAQ (reference sequence). CDR3 region: CASSLAQVNTEAFF. The DNA of the CDR3 is TGTGCCAGCAGCTTAGCTCAAGTGAACACTGAAGCTTTCTTT.

This chain connects TRBV7-8 to TRBJ2-3; 10 bases are shared with TRBD1. This CDR3 is built from 16 residues. Unmatched junction bases numbered 6, after V lost 1 base and J lost 5 bases. Germline CDR1 and CDR2: SGHVS and FQNEAQ. CDR3 sequence: CASSLEGQGVKDTQYF. CDR3 in DNA: TGTGCCAGCAGCTTAGAAGGACAGGGGGTCAAAGATACGCAGTATTTT.